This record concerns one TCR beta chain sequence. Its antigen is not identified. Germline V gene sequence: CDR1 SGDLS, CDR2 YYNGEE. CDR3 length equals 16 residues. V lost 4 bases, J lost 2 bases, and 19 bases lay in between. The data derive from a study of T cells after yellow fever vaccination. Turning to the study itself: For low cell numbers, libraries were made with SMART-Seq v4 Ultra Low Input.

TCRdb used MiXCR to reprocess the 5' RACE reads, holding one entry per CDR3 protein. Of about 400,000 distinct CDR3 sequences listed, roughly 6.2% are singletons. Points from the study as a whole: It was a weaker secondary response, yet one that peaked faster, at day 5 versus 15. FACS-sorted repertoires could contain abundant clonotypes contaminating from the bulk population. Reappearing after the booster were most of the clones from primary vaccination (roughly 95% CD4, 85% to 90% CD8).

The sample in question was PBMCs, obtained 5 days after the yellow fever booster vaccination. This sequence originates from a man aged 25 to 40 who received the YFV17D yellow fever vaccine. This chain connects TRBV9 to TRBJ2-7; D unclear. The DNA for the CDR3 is TGTGCCAGCAGCCCAGAACTCGCGGCTCCGCCCTACGAGCAGTACTTC. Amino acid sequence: CASSPELAAPPYEQYF.